This TCR beta chain stems from a study of cytomegalovirus exposure and HLA in healthy donors. Study conclusions and caveats: Common viral pathogens seemed to be connected with several of the most significant clusters, according to a later analysis. CMV serostatus stood as the only immune exposure information on hand. A prior analysis recorded that most TCR beta V segments were productive about 87% or about 30% of the time.

PCR used 60 Vbeta primers and 13 Jbeta primers. Profiled with immunoSEQ multiplex PCR; TCRdb holds only in-frame clones, not every one. Among about 98,000 clones listed, 55% to 80% were seen once. As concerns this clone: Its antigen is undetermined.

Donors had nominal health at sampling but likely had unrecorded immune exposures. The sequencing sample was made of PBMCs. The TCR comes from a female donor in good health and CMV-seronegative.

Written as DNA, the CDR3 is TGTGCCAGCAGTGGTGGTAGCGGGGGCACAGATACGCAGTATTTT. This encodes CASSGGSGGTDTQYF. The chain recombines TRBV6-4 with TRBJ2-3, with 8 bases lining up with TRBD2. CDR3 length: 15 amino acids. Germline CDR1 is MRHNA and CDR2 is SNTAGT. The V segment lost 4 bases and the J segment 1 base; nucleotides outside the gene matches: 4.